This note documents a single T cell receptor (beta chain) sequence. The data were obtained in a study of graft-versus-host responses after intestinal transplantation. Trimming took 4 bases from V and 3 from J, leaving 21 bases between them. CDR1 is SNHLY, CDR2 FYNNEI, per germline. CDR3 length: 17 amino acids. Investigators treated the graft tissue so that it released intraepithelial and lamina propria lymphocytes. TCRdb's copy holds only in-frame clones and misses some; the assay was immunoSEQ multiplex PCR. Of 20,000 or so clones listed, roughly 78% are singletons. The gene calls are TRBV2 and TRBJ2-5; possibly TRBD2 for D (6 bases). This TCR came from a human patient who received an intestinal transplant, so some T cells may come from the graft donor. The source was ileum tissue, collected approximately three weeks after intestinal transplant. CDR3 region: CASSVPGAGLSEETQYF. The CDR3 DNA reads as TGTGCCAGCAGTGTTCCGGGTGCGGGGCTCTCCGAAGAGACCCAGTACTTC.